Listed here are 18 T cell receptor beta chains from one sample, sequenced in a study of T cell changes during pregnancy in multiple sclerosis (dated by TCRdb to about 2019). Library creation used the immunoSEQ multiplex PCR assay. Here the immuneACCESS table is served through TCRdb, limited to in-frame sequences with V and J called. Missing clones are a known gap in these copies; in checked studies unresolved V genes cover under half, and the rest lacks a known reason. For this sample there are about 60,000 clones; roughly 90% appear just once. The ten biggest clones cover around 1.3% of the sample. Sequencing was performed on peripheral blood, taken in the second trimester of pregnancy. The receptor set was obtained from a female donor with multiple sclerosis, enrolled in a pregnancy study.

The CDR3 DNA reads TGTGCCAGCAGTTCACAGGGGTCCACCGGGGAGCTGTTTTTT. Its protein product is CASSSQGSTGELFF. The J gene is TRBJ2-2, the V gene TRBV27; 7 positions match TRBD1. There are 14 residues in the CDR3. The ends lost 4 bases at V and 4 bases at J; junction bases unmatched: 3. CDR1 and CDR2 (germline): MNHEY, SMNVEV (reference sequence).

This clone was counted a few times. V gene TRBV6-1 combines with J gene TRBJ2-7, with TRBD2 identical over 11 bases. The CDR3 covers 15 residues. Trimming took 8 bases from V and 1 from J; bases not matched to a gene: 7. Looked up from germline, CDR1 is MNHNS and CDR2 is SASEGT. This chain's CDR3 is CASSQLAGESYEQYF. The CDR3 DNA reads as TGTGCCAGCTCCCAACTAGCGGGGGAGTCCTACGAGCAGTACTTC.

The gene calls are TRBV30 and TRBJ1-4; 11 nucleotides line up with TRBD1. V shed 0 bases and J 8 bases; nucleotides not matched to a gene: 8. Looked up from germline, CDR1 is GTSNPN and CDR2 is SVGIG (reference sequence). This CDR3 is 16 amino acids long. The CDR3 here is CAWSVYLGTGGEKLFF. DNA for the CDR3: TGTGCCTGGAGTGTGTATTTGGGGACAGGGGGAGAAAAACTGTTTTTT. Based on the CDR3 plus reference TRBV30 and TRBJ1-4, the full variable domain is SQTIHQWPATLVQPVGSPLSLECTVEGTSNPNLYWYRQAAGRGLQLLFYSVGIGQISSEVPQNLSASRPQDRQFILSSKKLLLSDSGFYLCAWSVYLGTGGEKLFFGSGTQLSVL.

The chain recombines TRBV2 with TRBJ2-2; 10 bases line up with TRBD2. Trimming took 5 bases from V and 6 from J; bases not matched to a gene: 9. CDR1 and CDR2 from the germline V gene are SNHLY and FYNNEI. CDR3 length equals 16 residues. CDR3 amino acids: CASSSLPLAGAGELFF. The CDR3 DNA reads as TGTGCCAGCAGTTCCTTGCCGCTAGCGGGGGCCGGGGAGCTGTTTTTT.

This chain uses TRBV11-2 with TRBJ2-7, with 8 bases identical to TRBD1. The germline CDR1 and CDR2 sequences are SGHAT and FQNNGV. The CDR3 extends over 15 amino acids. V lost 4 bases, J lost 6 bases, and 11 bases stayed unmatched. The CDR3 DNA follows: TGTGCCAGCAGCTGGCGCCGGGACAGGCTAAGCGAGCAGTACTTC. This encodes CASSWRRDRLSEQYF.

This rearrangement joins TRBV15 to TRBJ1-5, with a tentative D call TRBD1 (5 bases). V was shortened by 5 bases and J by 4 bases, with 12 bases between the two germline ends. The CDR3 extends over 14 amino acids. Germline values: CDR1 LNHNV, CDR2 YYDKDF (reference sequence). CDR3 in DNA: TGTGCCACCAGCGGGGGAGGGGCAAATCAGCCCCAGCATTTT. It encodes CATSGGGANQPQHF. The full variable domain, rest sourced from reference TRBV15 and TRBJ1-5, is DAMVIQNPRYQVTQFGKPVTLSCSQTLNHNVMYWYQQKSSQAPKLLFHYYDKDFNNEADTPDNFQSRRPNTSFCFLDIRSPGLGDTAMYLCATSGGGANQPQHFGDGTRLSIL.

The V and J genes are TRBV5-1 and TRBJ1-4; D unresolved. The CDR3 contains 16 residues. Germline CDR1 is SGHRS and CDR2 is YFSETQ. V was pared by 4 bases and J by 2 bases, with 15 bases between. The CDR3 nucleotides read TGCGCCAGCAGCCCCAGTGCACAGTTTACTAATGAAAAACTGTTTTTT. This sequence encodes CASSPSAQFTNEKLFF.

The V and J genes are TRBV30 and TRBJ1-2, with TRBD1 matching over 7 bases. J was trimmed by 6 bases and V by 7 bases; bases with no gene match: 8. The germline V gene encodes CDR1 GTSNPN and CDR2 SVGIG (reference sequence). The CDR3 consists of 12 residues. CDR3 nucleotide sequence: TGTGCCTACTACAGGGGATTTCATGGCTACACCTTC. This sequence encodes CAYYRGFHGYTF.

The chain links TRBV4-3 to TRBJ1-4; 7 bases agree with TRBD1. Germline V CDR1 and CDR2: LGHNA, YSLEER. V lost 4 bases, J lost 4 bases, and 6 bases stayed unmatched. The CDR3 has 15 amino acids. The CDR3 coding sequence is TGCGCCAGCAGCCCCAGCAGGGGGATTAATGAAAAACTGTTTTTT. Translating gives CASSPSRGINEKLFF.

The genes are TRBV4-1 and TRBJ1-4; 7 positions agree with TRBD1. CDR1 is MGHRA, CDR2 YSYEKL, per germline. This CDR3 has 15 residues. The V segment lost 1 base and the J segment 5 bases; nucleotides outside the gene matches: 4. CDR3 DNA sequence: TGCGCCAGCAGCCAAGCTACCAGGGGGAATGAAAAACTGTTTTTT. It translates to CASSQATRGNEKLFF.

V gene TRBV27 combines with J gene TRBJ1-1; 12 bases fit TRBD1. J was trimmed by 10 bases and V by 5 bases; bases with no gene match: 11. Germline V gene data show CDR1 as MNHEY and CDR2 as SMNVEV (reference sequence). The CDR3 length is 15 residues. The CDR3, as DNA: TGTGCCAGCAGTCCCCCCGGGACAGGGGGCAGGGCAGCTTTCTTT. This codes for CASSPPGTGGRAAFF.

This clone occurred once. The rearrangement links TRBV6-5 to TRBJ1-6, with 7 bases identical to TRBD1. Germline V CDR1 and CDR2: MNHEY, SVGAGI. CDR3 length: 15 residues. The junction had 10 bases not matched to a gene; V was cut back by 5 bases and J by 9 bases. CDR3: CASSPDHRQGSPLHF. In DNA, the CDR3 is TGTGCCAGCAGTCCCGACCACCGACAGGGTTCACCCCTCCACTTT.

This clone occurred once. The DNA of the CDR3 is TGTGCCAGCAGCTCCTACACGGGGTATGGCTACACCTTC. Its translation: CASSSYTGYGYTF. V usage is TRBV7-2 and J usage is TRBJ1-2; D call uncertain. Germline assignment: CDR1 SGHTA and CDR2 FQGNSA. This CDR3 has 13 amino acids. V was trimmed by 4 bases and J by 5 bases, leaving 11 bases between them.

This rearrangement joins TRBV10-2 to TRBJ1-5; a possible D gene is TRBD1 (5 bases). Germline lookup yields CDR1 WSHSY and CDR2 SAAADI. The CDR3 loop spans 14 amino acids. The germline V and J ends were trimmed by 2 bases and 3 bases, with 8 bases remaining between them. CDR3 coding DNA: TGCGCCAGCAGTGAGGACAGCTTCAATCAGCCCCAGCATTTT. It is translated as CASSEDSFNQPQHF.

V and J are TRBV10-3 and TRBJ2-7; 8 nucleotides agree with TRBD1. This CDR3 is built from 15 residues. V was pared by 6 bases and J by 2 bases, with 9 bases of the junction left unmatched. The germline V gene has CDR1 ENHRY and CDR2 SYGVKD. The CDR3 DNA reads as TGTGCCATCAGAGGGGGACAGGCCGAGCCCTACGAGCAGTACTTC. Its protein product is CAIRGGQAEPYEQYF.

CDR3 coding DNA: TGTGCCAGCAGCTTGGCAGGGCAAACTGAAGCTTTCTTT. Translating it yields CASSLAGQTEAFF. The chain carries TRBV5-5 and TRBJ1-1, with a possible D match to TRBD1 (5 bases). V dropped 0 bases and J dropped 5 bases, with 8 bases sitting between them. Germline V lookup: CDR1 SGHKS, CDR2 YYEKEE (reference sequence). The CDR3 covers 13 residues. The variable domain in full, completed from reference TRBV5-5 and TRBJ1-1, reads DAGVTQSPTHLIKTRGQQVTLRCSPISGHKSVSWYQQVLGQGPQFIFQYYEKEERGRGNFPDRFSARQFPNYSSELNVNALLLGDSALYLCASSLAGQTEAFFGQGTRLTVV.

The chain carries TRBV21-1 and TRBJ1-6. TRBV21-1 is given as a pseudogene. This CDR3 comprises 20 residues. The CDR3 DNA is TGTGCCAGCAGCAAATTAGGGACTCCTAATGGAGCTCCCCAGGATTCACCCCTCCACTTT. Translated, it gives CASSKLGTPNGAPQDSPLHF.

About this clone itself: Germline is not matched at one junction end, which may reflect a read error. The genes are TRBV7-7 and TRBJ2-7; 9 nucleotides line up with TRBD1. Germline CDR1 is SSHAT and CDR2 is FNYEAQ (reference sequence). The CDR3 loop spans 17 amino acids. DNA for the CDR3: TGTGCTAGCAGCTTCCTAGTACCGGGACAGGGTTACCCCGAGCAGTACTTC. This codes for CASSFLVPGQGYPEQYF.